Listed below are T cell receptor beta chains from one sample, sequenced in a study of T cell changes during pregnancy in multiple sclerosis. The protocol was immunoSEQ multiplex PCR, while the TCRdb copy is restricted to in-frame clones and leaves out a portion. The profile shows about 36,000 clones, about 92% of them singletons. The input for sequencing was CD4+ T cells from peripheral blood mononuclear cells, taken after pregnancy. The source is a female donor with multiple sclerosis, enrolled in a pregnancy study. Both conserved end residues are part of each CDR3. The D gene is left open where the match is weak. Not every row has a clone size; where given, it reads once, few, many or a size class.

D	length	J	size	V	CDR3	DNA
NA	13	TRBJ1-1	once	TRBV4-3	CASSQITQGGAFF	TGCGCCAGCAGCCAAATCACCCAGGGTGGAGCTTTCTTT
TRBD1	18	TRBJ1-6	NA	TRBV18	CASSPQGPQGAYNSPLHF	TGTGCCAGCTCACCGCAGGGACCCCAGGGGGCCTATAATTCACCCCTCCACTTT
TRBD1	16	TRBJ1-4	NA	TRBV27	CASSLHRTARGEKLFF	TGTGCCAGCAGTTTACACCGGACGGCCAGGGGGGAAAAACTGTTTTTT
TRBD2	13	TRBJ2-1	NA	TRBV7-6	CANREGTYNEQFF	TGTGCCAACCGGGAGGGCACCTACAATGAGCAGTTCTTC
TRBD1	15	TRBJ1-4	few	TRBV5-4	CASSLRTGVNEKLFF	TGTGCCAGCAGCTTACGGACAGGTGTTAATGAAAAACTGTTTTTT
TRBD1	15	TRBJ2-5	NA	TRBV19	CASSIPYRGTETQYF	TGTGCCAGTAGTATCCCTTACAGGGGGACAGAGACCCAGTACTTC
NA	13	TRBJ1-1	NA	TRBV7-7	CASSLEPGAEAFF	TGTGCCAGCAGCTTAGAACCAGGGGCCGAAGCTTTCTTT
NA	15	TRBJ2-1	NA	TRBV19	CASSIGQNSYNEQFF	TGTGCCAGTAGTATAGGGCAGAACTCCTACAATGAGCAGTTCTTC
TRBD2	15	TRBJ2-2	NA	TRBV4-1	CASSETSGGAGELFF	TGCGCCAGCAGCGAGACTAGCGGGGGGGCCGGGGAGCTGTTTTTT
NA	15	TRBJ2-7	NA	TRBV30	CAWTPREWFSYEQYF	TGTGCCTGGACCCCCCGAGAATGGTTTAGCTACGAGCAGTACTTC
NA	15	TRBJ1-1	once	TRBV28	CASSLWTGRSTEAFF	TGTGCCAGCAGTTTATGGACAGGTCGGTCCACTGAAGCTTTCTTT
TRBD2	17	TRBJ2-1	NA	TRBV18	CASSPLREVTTYNEQFF	TGTGCCAGCTCACCCCTACGGGAGGTAACAACCTACAATGAGCAGTTCTTC
TRBD1	16	TRBJ1-2	NA	TRBV4-2	CASSQGRDRVLGGYTF	TGTGCCAGCAGCCAAGGCCGGGACAGGGTTCTTGGTGGCTACACCTTC
TRBD1	15	TRBJ1-2	NA	TRBV6-5	CASTSLGQGVYGYTF	TGTGCCAGCACCTCCCTGGGACAGGGAGTCTATGGCTACACCTTC
NA	15	TRBJ2-3	NA	TRBV5-4	CASSLGLVSTDTQYF	TGTGCCAGCAGCTTGGGACTAGTGAGCACAGATACGCAGTATTTT
NA	15	TRBJ1-1	NA	TRBV6-5	CASSSPAAGNTEAFF	TGTGCCAGCAGTTCACCGGCCGCGGGGAACACTGAAGCTTTCTTT
TRBD1	14	TRBJ1-2	NA	TRBV7-6	CASSSLQGNYGYTF	TGTGCCAGCAGCTCCTTACAGGGGAACTATGGCTACACCTTC
TRBD1	15	TRBJ1-2	NA	TRBV11-2	CASSLSGTGVYGYTF	TGTGCCAGCAGCCTATCCGGGACAGGGGTCTATGGCTACACCTTC
TRBD2	14	TRBJ2-7	NA	TRBV11-2	CASSSLAGGLEQYF	TGTGCCAGCAGCTCACTAGCGGGAGGGCTCGAGCAGTACTTC
NA	17	TRBJ1-4	NA	TRBV19	CATQGERGGGTNEKLFF	TGTGCCACCCAGGGCGAACGGGGGGGTGGCACTAATGAAAAACTGTTTTTT
NA	15	TRBJ1-6	NA	TRBV5-1	CASSLDPGDGSPLHF	TGCGCCAGCAGCTTGGACCCAGGGGATGGGTCACCCCTCCACTTT
NA	16	TRBJ2-3	NA	TRBV5-1	CASSLFRGTGQDTQYF	TGCGCCAGCAGCTTATTCCGCGGAACAGGCCAAGATACGCAGTATTTT
TRBD1	15	TRBJ1-1	NA	TRBV18	CASSRSWTGNTEAFF	TGTGCCAGCTCAAGATCCTGGACAGGGAACACTGAAGCTTTCTTT
NA	15	TRBJ1-5	once	TRBV11-2	CASSLDSYSNQPQHF	TGTGCCAGCAGCCTCGACAGCTATAGCAATCAGCCCCAGCATTTT
NA	15	TRBJ1-1	NA	TRBV5-4	CASSLAGSGGTEAFF	TGTGCCAGCAGCTTGGCGGGGTCGGGGGGCACTGAAGCTTTCTTT
NA	15	TRBJ2-1	NA	TRBV11-2	CASSFSSFGGNEQFF	TGTGCCAGCAGCTTCTCCAGCTTCGGCGGCAATGAGCAGTTCTTC
NA	12	TRBJ1-4	NA	TRBV28	CASRTANEKLFF	TGTGCCAGCCGGACAGCTAATGAAAAACTGTTTTTT